The source of this TCR beta chain is a study of T cells in tuberculosis. Study-level points and caveats: The TCR-beta difference was not significant; alpha differences partly reflected length. Active tuberculosis TCR-alpha repertoires lay closer to GMM-specific TCRs than IGRA-negative controls, suggesting clonal expansion.

Time point here: new active TB diagnosis, blood taken before or within 7 days of starting treatment. Active tuberculosis patients were new diagnoses, HIV-seronegative, South African, and aged 18 years or older. Data came from immunoSEQ multiplex PCR; TCRdb stores just in-frame clones and leaves some out. The sample consists of tens of thousands of clones, about 96% of them appearing once. The CDR3 extends over 16 amino acids. CDR1 and CDR2 (germline): GTSNPN, SVGIG (reference sequence). The ends were cut back, 4 bases at V and 6 bases at J, with 24 bases in the middle. Worth noting for this clone: Its specificity is not known.

The receptor's source is an adult with tuberculosis. The sequencing used PBMCs, collected at tuberculosis diagnosis. V gene TRBV30 combines with J gene TRBJ1-2; no clear D. CDR3 coding DNA: TGTGCCTGGACCCCCCAACACCGCCGGGGATGGCATGGCTACACCTTC. Amino acids: CAWTPQHRRGWHGYTF.